The 19 T cell receptor beta chains below come from one sample, sequenced in a study of T cells in Graves' hyperthyroidism and ophthalmopathy. From RNA transcripts, TCR beta CDR3 regions were amplified. The HTBI primer set drove a first-round RT-PCR of the TCR CDR3. TCRdb re-analysed the multiplex PCR reads in MiXCR, keeping a single row per CDR3 protein. The table lists some 620,000 distinct CDR3 sequences, around 15% of them singletons, with 3.8% in the top ten. The sample taken for sequencing was blood. These receptors were taken from a woman in her twenties or thirties with Graves' hyperthyroidism.

This CDR3 is CAWSRPELAGNTIYF. As DNA, the CDR3 is TGTGCCTGGTCTCGTCCTGAGTTGGCTGGAAACACCATATATTTT. The chain joins TRBV30 to TRBJ1-3; unclear D gene. The CDR3 sequence is 15 residues long. Germline loops: CDR1 GTSNPN, CDR2 SVGIG (reference sequence). Trimming cost V 5 bases and J 2 bases, with 16 bases left between them.

This clonotype came up a few times. The chain uses TRBV27 and TRBJ2-7; 7 nucleotides agree with TRBD2. The CDR3 runs to 15 residues. After removal of 2 bases from V and 4 bases from J, the junction contained 8 bases not matched to a gene. CDR1 and CDR2 from the germline V gene are MNHEY and SMNVEV (reference sequence). The CDR3 DNA follows: TGTGCCAGCAGTTTAGGGGCTAGCGGACTATACGAGCAGTACTTC. It encodes CASSLGASGLYEQYF.

Ten or more counts support this clonotype. The chain combines TRBV20-1 with TRBJ1-5; 8 bases agree with TRBD1. This CDR3 is 15 amino acids long. After removal of 4 bases from V and 4 bases from J, the junction contained 9 bases not matched to a gene. CDR1 DFQATT and CDR2 SNEGSKA come from the germline V gene (reference sequence). CDR3 amino acids: CSAIPGDRPNQPQHF. Here the CDR3 DNA reads TGCAGTGCTATACCAGGGGACAGGCCTAATCAGCCCCAGCATTTT.

This clonotype was recorded at least ten times. The CDR3 here is CASSPNGGDGYTF. The CDR3 DNA follows: TGTGCCAGCAGCCCAAACGGGGGGGATGGCTACACCTTC. The gene calls are TRBV7-2 and TRBJ1-2; D perhaps matches TRBD1 (5 bases). The CDR3 has 13 amino acids. Germline V gene sequence: CDR1 SGHTA, CDR2 FQGNSA. V lost 5 bases and J 6 bases, leaving 13 bases between the germline ends.

This clonotype was found a few times. The gene calls are TRBV12-3 or TRBV12-4 and TRBJ2-7, with 10 bases that match TRBD2. J was trimmed by 3 bases and V by 3 bases; bases with no gene match: 20. This CDR3 region has 20 residues. CDR3 DNA sequence: TGTGCCAGCAGTTTGAGTCCCTGGACTAGCGGTACGCGGGGGGGCTACGAGCAGTACTTC. The encoded protein is CASSLSPWTSGTRGGYEQYF.

The chain carries TRBV20-1 and TRBJ2-3, with 9 bases matching TRBD1. The CDR3 covers 16 residues. Germline V CDR1 and CDR2: DFQATT, SNEGSKA (reference sequence). V dropped 2 bases and J dropped 8; count of bases not matched to a gene: 14. As DNA, the CDR3 is TGCAGTGCTAGACAGAGGAACAGGGGGCGTATTTTTACGCAGTATTTT. Amino acid sequence: CSARQRNRGRIFTQYF.

This clonotype was counted many times. The chain has TRBV30 and TRBJ1-6; no definite D call. The CDR3 has 13 amino acids. V was clipped by 4 bases and J by 5 bases, with 9 bases between them. Germline V gives CDR1 GTSNPN, CDR2 SVGIG (reference sequence). The CDR3 DNA reads as TGTGCCTGGACCCGGACCAATAATTCACCCCTCCACTTT. This sequence encodes CAWTRTNNSPLHF. Using reference TRBV30 and TRBJ1-6 for the parts outside the CDR3, the full variable domain is SQTIHQWPATLVQPVGSPLSLECTVEGTSNPNLYWYRQAAGRGLQLLFYSVGIGQISSEVPQNLSASRPQDRQFILSSKKLLLSDSGFYLCAWTRTNNSPLHFGNGTRLTVT.

This clonotype was found many times. As DNA, the CDR3 is TGTGCCAGCAGTTCGACTACCTACGAGCAGTACTTC. It codes for CASSSTTYEQYF. V gene TRBV27 combines with J gene TRBJ2-7; a weak D match, TRBD2 (5 bases). CDR1 is MNHEY, CDR2 SMNVEV, per germline (reference sequence). This CDR3 is built from 12 residues. The V gene lost 4 bases and the J gene lost 2 bases, with 6 bases spanning the gap.

The chain is built from TRBV6-2 or TRBV6-3 and TRBJ1-6; D remains ambiguous. The V gene's germline CDR1 is MNHEY and CDR2 SVGEGT. This CDR3 spans 12 amino acids. V was shortened by 4 bases and J by 9 bases, with 7 bases between the two germline ends. CDR3: CASSSDVSPLHF. The DNA of the CDR3 is TGTGCCAGCAGTTCCGACGTTTCACCCCTCCACTTT.

The genes are TRBV6-1 and TRBJ2-3; 7 bases are shared with TRBD2. V dropped 6 bases and J dropped 4; count of bases not matched to a gene: 10. The CDR3 totals 15 residues. Germline loops: CDR1 MNHNS, CDR2 SASEGT. CDR3 region: CASRAGPKTSDTQYF. The CDR3 DNA reads as TGTGCCAGCAGAGCGGGACCAAAAACCTCAGATACGCAGTATTTT.

This clonotype was seen ten or more times. V gene TRBV3-2 combines with J gene TRBJ1-1; the D call of TRBD1 is as the table states it, not checked on the DNA. TRBV3-2 is described as a pseudogene. The CDR3 loop spans 11 amino acids. CDR3 sequence: CASGQGNEAFF. CDR3 sequence (DNA): TGTGCCAGCGGACAGGGGAATGAAGCTTTCTTT.

This clonotype came up a few times. The chain links TRBV4-1 to TRBJ2-1; TRBD2 matches 7 bases. The CDR3 contains 15 residues. The germline V gene has CDR1 MGHRA and CDR2 YSYEKL. V lost 2 bases and J lost 1; bases outside the gene matches: 2. The CDR3 DNA reads TGCGCCAGCAGCCAACCGGGAGGTTCCTACAATGAGCAGTTCTTC. Its translation is CASSQPGGSYNEQFF.

This clonotype was recorded many times. The chain couples TRBV20-1 to TRBJ2-1, with 8 nucleotides matching TRBD2. Trimming removed 4 bases from V and 2 bases from J; junction bases left unmatched: 4. Germline assignment: CDR1 DFQATT and CDR2 SNEGSKA (reference sequence). The CDR3 spans 14 residues. The CDR3 region has the DNA TGCAGTGCTATAGGAGCGGGAGCCTACAATGAGCAGTTCTTC. It yields the protein CSAIGAGAYNEQFF.

The sample holds one count of this clonotype. The rearrangement links TRBV7-9 to TRBJ2-7; 7 bases are a match to TRBD2. This CDR3 is 14 amino acids long. Per germline, CDR1 SEHNR and CDR2 FQNEAQ (reference sequence). V trimming: 5 bases; J trimming: 2 bases; junction bases outside the gene matches: 6. The CDR3 is CASSMGGQPYEQYF. The CDR3 nucleotides read TGTGCCAGCAGCATGGGAGGGCAACCCTACGAGCAGTACTTC. Combining the CDR3 with reference TRBV7-9 and TRBJ2-7 gives the whole variable domain DTGVSQNPRHKITKRGQNVTFRCDPISEHNRLYWYRQTLGQGPEFLTYFQNEAQLEKSRLLSDRFSAERPKGSFSTLEIQRTEQGDSAMYLCASSMGGQPYEQYFGPGTRLTVT.

This clonotype was seen repeatedly, ten times or more. The rearrangement joins TRBV20-1 to TRBJ2-1; 12 nucleotides agree with TRBD2. From germline, CDR1 is DFQATT and CDR2 SNEGSKA (reference sequence). The CDR3 loop spans 16 amino acids. Losses at the gene ends were 6 bases for V and 2 bases for J; bases not matched to a gene: 8. CDR3 region: CSANPGLAGPYNEQFF. The CDR3 nucleotides are TGCAGTGCGAACCCAGGACTAGCGGGACCCTACAATGAGCAGTTCTTC.

This clonotype was detected many times. One end of the junction is discordant with germline, which a read error may explain. V is TRBV7-8 and J is TRBJ2-1; 8 bases fit TRBD1. CDR3 length: 13 residues. Looked up from germline, CDR1 is SGHVS and CDR2 is FQNEAQ. This CDR3 reads CASSVAQGGEQFF. As DNA, the CDR3 is TGTGCCAGCAGCGTAGCACAGGGGGGTGAGCAGTTCTTC.

The DNA of the CDR3 is TGTGCCAGCAGCCCTACCGGGACAGGGACCTACGAGCAGTACTTC. Translating it yields CASSPTGTGTYEQYF. The chain links TRBV14 to TRBJ2-7; 9 nucleotides match TRBD1. CDR1 SGHDN and CDR2 FVKESK come from the germline V gene. The CDR3 is 15 residues long. The V and J ends lost 4 bases and 2 bases, in that order; junction bases with no gene match: 6.

The rearrangement joins TRBV20-1 to TRBJ2-5; 7 bases line up with TRBD1. Trimming cost V 3 bases and J 2 bases; bases outside gene matches: 6. This CDR3 has 14 residues. Germline lookup yields CDR1 DFQATT and CDR2 SNEGSKA (reference sequence). CDR3 in DNA: TGCAGTGCTAGTAGAGTACAGGGGCAAGAGACCCAGTACTTC. Protein: CSASRVQGQETQYF.

At least ten counts were recorded for this clonotype. The chain carries TRBV18 and TRBJ2-5, with D perhaps matching TRBD1 (6 bases). The V end was cut by 3 bases, the J end by 3 bases, with 8 bases between. Germline V gene data show CDR1 as KGHSH and CDR2 as LQKENI. The CDR3 length is 13 residues. Here the CDR3 reads CASSPRDKETQYF. CDR3 nucleotides: TGTGCCAGCTCACCTAGGGACAAAGAGACCCAGTACTTC. Supplemented by reference TRBV18 and TRBJ2-5, the full variable domain reads NAGVMQNPRHLVRRRGQEARLRCSPMKGHSHVYWYRQLPEEGLKFMVYLQKENIIDESGMPKERFSAEFPKEGPSILRIQQVVRGDSAAYFCASSPRDKETQYFGPGTRLLVL.